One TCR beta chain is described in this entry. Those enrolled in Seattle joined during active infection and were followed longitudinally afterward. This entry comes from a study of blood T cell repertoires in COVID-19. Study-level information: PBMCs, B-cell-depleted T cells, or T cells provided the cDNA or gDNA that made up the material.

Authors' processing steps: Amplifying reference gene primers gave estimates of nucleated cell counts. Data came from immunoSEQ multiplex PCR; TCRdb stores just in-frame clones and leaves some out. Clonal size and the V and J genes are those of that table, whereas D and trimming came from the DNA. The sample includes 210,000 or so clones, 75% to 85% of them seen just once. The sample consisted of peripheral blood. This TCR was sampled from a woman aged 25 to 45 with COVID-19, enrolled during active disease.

The CDR3, as DNA: TGCGCCAGCAGCTTGTCCCCTAGCGGGAAAGAGACCCAGTACTTC. Translating it yields CASSLSPSGKETQYF. This chain links TRBV5-1 with TRBJ2-5; 9 bases line up with TRBD2. Germline CDR1 and CDR2: SGHRS and YFSETQ. V shed 1 base and J 3 bases; nucleotides not matched to a gene: 4. There are 15 residues in the CDR3.